This T cell receptor (beta chain) was sequenced for a study of human T cells and chemical hapten exposure. Study-level information: Patch tests applied 0.01% DPC to the upper back and were scored after 6 days. Recorded diagnoses among the mostly female patients were alopecia areata, totalis or universalis.

Regarding the study as a whole: Counts of TCRs expanded at PT1 correlated positively with patch test score.

This clonotype was recorded at least ten times. What it binds is not known. Germline CDR1 is MDHEN and CDR2 is SYDVKM. CDR3 length: 16 residues. J gave up 2 bases and V 4 bases, and 10 bases lay outside the gene matches. TCRdb reprocessed the RACE reads via MiXCR and lists one record per CDR3 protein. The table has some 50,000 distinct CDR3 sequences, 9.3% seen once; the top ten hold roughly 13%. The time point here: patch test 1, 2 weeks after DPC sensitization. The treatment is: therapeutic diphenylcyclopropenone sensitization with weekly scalp DPC. Those who donated were patients with alopecia, 18 to 70 years of age, and suitable for DPC.

The V and J genes are TRBV28 and TRBJ2-7; 8 bases fit TRBD1. Sequences were derived from whole blood, sampled in connection with sensitization to the hapten diphenylcyclopropenone (DPC). This TCR came from a middle-aged woman with alopecia areata. Some clones in this sample may be carry-over from other donors' samples. CDR3 coding DNA: TGTGCCAGCAGTTCCCCACCCAGGACAGGGACCTACGAGCAGTACTTC. This gives the protein CASSSPPRTGTYEQYF.